Listed here is a single T cell receptor (beta chain). Its specificity is not known. Germline V CDR1 and CDR2: MDHEN, SYDVKM. CDR3 size: 17 residues. J was trimmed by 0 bases and V by 2 bases; bases with no gene match: 8. Repertoires were generated with immunoSEQ multiplex PCR, while TCRdb's copy carries only in-frame clones and drops some. The data show under 85,000 clones, approximately 96% seen once. This sample is part of a study of graft-versus-host responses after intestinal transplantation. Study results and caveats: Detection of GvH clones occurred in recipient marrow, and some had their first appearance in ileum or blood. Across patients carrying graft-donor T cell macrochimerism, allografts held high graft-versus-host to host-versus-graft clonal ratios. Early declines in HvG clones that occurred post-transplant were associated with peak circulating GvH clone levels.

The receptor was derived from a human donor who received an intestinal transplant. The chain employs TRBV28 and TRBJ2-7, with TRBD2 identical over 9 bases. The starting material was unstimulated CD8+ T cells sorted from spleen or lymph node cells, obtained before intestinal transplant. In nucleotides, the CDR3 is TGTGCCAGCAGTTTACTCACTAGCGGGTTAGGCTCCTACGAGCAGTACTTC. It specifies CASSLLTSGLGSYEQYF.